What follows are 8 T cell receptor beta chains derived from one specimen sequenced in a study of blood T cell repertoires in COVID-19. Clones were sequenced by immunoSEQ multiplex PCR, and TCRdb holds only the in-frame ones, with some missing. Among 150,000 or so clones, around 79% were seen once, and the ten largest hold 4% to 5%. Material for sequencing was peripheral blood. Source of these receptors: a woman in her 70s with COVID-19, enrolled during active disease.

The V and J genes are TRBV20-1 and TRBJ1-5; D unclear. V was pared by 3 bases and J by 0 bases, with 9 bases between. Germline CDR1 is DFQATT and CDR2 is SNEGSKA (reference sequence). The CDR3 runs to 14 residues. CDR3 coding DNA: TGCAGTGCTAGTGAACATTATAGCAATCAGCCCCAGCATTTT. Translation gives CSASEHYSNQPQHF.

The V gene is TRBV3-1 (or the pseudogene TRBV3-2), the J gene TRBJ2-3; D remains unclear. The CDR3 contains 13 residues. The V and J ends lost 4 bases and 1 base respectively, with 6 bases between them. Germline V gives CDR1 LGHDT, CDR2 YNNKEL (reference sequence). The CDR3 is CASSLLGTDTQYF. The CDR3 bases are TGTGCCAGCAGCCTCCTCGGCACAGATACGCAGTATTTT.

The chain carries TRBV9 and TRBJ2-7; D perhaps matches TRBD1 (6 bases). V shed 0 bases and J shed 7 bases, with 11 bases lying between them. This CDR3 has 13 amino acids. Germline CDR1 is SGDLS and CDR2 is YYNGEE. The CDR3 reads CASSVEGTREQYF. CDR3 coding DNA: TGTGCCAGCAGCGTAGAAGGGACACGGGAGCAGTACTTC.

DNA of the CDR3: TGTGCCAGTAGTCCCCGTCTAGTTGAGGACACCGGGGAGCTGTTTTTT. This encodes CASSPRLVEDTGELFF. V usage is TRBV19 and J usage is TRBJ2-2; D remains unclear. The V end was cut by 5 bases, the J end by 3 bases, with 16 bases between. The CDR3 extends over 16 amino acids. The germline V gene has CDR1 LNHDA and CDR2 SQIVND (reference sequence).

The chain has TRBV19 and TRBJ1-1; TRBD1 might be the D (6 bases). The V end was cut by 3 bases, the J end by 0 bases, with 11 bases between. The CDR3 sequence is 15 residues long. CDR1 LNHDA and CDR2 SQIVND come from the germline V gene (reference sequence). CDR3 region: CASSITGSMNTEAFF. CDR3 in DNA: TGTGCCAGTAGTATCACAGGGTCAATGAACACTGAAGCTTTCTTT.

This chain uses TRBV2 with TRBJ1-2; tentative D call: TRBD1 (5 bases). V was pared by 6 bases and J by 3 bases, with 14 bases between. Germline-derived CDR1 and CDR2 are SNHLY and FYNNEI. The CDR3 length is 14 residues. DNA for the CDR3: TGTGCCAGCAGCGGAGGGGCCAGGGACTATGGCTACACCTTC. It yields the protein CASSGGARDYGYTF. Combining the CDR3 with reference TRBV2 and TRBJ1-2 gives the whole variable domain EPEVTQTPSHQVTQMGQEVILRCVPISNHLYFYWYRQILGQKVEFLVSFYNNEISEKSEIFDDQFSVERPDGSNFTLKIRSTKLEDSAMYFCASSGGARDYGYTFGSGTRLTVV.

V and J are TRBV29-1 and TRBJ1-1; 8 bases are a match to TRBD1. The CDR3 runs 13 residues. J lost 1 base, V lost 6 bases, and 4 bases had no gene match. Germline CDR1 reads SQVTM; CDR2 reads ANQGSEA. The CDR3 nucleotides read TGCAGCGTGAGGGGGACAGGGAACACTGAAGCTTTCTTT. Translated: CSVRGTGNTEAFF.

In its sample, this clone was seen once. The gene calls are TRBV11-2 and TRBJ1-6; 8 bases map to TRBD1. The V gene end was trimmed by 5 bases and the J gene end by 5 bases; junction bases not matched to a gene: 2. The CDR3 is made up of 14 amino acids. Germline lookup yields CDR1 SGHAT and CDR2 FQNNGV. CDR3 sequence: CASSQQGDNSPLHF. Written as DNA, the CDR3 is TGTGCCAGCAGCCAACAGGGGGATAATTCACCCCTCCACTTT.